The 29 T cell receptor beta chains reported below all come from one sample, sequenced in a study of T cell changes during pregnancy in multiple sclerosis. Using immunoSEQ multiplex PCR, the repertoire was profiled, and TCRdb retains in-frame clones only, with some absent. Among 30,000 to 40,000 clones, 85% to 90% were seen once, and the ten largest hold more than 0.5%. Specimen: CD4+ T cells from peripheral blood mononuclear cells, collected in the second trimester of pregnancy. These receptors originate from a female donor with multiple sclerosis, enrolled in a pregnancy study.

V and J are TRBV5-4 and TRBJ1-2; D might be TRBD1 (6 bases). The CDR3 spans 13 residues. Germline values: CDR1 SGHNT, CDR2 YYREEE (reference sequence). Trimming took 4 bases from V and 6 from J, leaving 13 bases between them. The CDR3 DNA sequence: TGTGCCAGCAGCGAACAGGGTATCGATGGCTACACCTTC. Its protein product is CASSEQGIDGYTF. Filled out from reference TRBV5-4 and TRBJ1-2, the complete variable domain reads ETGVTQSPTHLIKTRGQQVTLRCSSQSGHNTVSWYQQALGQGPQFIFQYYREEENGRGNFPPRFSGLQFPNYSSELNVNALELDDSALYLCASSEQGIDGYTFGSGTRLTVV.

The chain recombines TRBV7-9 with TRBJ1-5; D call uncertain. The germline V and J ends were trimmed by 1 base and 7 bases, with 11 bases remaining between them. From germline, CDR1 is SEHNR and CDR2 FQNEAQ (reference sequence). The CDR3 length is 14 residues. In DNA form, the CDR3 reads TGTGCCAGCAGCTTAGACAGCTCTGGGCAGCCCCAGCATTTT. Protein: CASSLDSSGQPQHF.

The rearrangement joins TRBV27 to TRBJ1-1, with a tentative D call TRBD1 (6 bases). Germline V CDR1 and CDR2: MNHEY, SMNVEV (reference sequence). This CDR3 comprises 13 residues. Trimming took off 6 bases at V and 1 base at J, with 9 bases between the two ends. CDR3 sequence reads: CASSGQWNTEAFF. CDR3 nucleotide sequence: TGTGCCAGCAGCGGACAGTGGAACACTGAAGCTTTCTTT.

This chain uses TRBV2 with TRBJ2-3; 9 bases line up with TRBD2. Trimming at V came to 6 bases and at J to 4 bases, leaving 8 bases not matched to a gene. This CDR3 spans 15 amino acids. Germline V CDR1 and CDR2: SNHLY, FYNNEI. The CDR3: CASSPFAGGADTQYF. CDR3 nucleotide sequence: TGTGCCAGCAGCCCCTTTGCGGGAGGGGCAGATACGCAGTATTTT.

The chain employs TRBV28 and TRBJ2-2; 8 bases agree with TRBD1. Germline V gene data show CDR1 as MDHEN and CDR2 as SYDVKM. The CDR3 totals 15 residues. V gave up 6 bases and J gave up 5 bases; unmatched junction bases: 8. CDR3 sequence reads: CASRLDRGGTGELFF. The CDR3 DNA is TGTGCCAGCAGACTTGACAGGGGCGGGACCGGGGAGCTGTTTTTT.

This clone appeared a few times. As DNA, the CDR3 is TGTGCCAGCAGCCCGGGACTGGGTGAAGCTTTCTTT. Residues: CASSPGLGEAFF. This sequence joins TRBV28 and TRBJ1-1, with a weak D call TRBD1 (5 bases). The CDR3 contains 12 residues. Germline CDR1 and CDR2: MDHEN and SYDVKM. V was trimmed by 6 bases and J by 7 bases, leaving 12 bases between them.

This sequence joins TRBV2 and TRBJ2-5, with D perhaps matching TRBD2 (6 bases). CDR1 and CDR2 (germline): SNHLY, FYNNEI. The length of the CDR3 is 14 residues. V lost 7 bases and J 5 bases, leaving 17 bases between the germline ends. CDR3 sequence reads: CASNRDAAGETQYF. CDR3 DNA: TGTGCCAGCAACCGGGACGCCGCGGGGGAGACCCAGTACTTC.

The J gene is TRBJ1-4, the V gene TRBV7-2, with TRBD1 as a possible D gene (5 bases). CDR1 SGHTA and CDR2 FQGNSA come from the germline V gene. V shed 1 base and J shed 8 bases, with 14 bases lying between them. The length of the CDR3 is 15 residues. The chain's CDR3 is CASSLGSRGLEKLFF. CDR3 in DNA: TGTGCCAGCAGCTTAGGTAGTCGGGGACTCGAAAAACTGTTTTTT.

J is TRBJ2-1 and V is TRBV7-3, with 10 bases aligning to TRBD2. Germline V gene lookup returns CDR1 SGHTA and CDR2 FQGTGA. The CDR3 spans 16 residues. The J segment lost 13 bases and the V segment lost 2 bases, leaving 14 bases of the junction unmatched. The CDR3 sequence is CASSLGLAGVNEYQFF. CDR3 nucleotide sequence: TGTGCCAGCAGCTTAGGTCTAGCGGGAGTTAACGAATATCAGTTCTTC.

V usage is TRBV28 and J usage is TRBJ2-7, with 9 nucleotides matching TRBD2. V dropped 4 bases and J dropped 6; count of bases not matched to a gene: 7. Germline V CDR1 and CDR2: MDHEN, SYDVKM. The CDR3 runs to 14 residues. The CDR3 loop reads CASSSPGLASEQYF. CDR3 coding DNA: TGTGCCAGCAGTTCCCCGGGACTAGCAAGCGAGCAGTACTTC.

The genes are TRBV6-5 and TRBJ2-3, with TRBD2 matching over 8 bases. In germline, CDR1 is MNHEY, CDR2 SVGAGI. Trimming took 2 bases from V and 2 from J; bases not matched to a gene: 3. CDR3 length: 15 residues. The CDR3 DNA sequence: TGTGCCAGCAGTTACGGCGGGAGGTACACAGATACGCAGTATTTT. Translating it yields CASSYGGRYTDTQYF.

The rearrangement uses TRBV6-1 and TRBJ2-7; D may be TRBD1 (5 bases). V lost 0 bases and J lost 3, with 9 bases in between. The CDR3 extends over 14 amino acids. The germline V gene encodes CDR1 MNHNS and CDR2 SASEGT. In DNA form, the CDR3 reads TGTGCCAGCAGTGAAGCGGGCAGGGTCTACGAGCAGTACTTC. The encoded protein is CASSEAGRVYEQYF.

CDR3 region: CASSYSGVPNEKLFF. DNA of the CDR3: TGTGCCAGCAGTTACTCCGGGGTTCCTAATGAAAAACTGTTTTTT. The chain combines TRBV6-5 with TRBJ1-4; no clear D. This CDR3 comprises 15 residues. Per the germline V gene, CDR1 is MNHEY and CDR2 is SVGAGI. Trimming pared 0 bases from V and 3 bases from J, leaving 8 bases between.

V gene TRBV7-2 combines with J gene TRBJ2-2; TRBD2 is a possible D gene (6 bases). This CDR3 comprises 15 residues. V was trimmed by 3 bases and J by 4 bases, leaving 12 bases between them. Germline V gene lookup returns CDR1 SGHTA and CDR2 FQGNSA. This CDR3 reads CASSLGRGPTGELFF. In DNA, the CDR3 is TGTGCCAGCAGCTTGGGGCGGGGACCCACCGGGGAGCTGTTTTTT.

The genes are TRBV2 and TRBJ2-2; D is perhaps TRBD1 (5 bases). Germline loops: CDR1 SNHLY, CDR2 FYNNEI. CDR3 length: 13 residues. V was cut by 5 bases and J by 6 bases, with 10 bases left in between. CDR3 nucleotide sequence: TGTGCCAGCAGTCCAGGGAATCCCGGGGAGCTGTTTTTT. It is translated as CASSPGNPGELFF.

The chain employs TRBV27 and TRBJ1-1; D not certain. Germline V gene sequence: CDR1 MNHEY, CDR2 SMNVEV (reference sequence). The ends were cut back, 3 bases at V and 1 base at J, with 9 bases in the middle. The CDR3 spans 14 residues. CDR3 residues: CASSFTQRNTEAFF. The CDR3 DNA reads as TGTGCCAGCAGTTTTACACAAAGGAACACTGAAGCTTTCTTT.

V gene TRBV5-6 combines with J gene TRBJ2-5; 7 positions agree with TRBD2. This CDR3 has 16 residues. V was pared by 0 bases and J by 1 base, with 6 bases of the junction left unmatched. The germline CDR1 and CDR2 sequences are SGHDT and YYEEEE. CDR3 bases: TGTGCCAGCAGCTTGGTTAGCGGGTCCTCCCAAGAGACCCAGTACTTC. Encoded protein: CASSLVSGSSQETQYF.

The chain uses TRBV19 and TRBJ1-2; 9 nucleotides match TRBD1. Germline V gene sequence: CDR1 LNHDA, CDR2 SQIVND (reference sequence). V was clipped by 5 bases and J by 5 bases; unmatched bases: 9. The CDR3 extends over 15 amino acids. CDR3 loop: CASSSGQGSIYGYTF. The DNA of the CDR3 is TGTGCCAGTAGTTCCGGACAGGGGAGTATTTATGGCTACACCTTC.

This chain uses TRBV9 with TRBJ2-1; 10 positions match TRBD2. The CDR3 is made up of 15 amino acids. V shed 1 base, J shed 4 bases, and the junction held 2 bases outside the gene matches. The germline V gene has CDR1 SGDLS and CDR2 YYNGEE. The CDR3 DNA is TGTGCCAGCAGCGTACTAGCGGGGGCATACAATGAGCAGTTCTTC. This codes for CASSVLAGAYNEQFF.

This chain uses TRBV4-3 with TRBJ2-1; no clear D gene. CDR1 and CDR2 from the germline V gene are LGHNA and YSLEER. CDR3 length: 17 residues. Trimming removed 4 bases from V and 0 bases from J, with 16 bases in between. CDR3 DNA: TGCGCCAGCAGCCCCTCCCTTAGTGAGAGCTCCTACAATGAGCAGTTCTTC. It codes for CASSPSLSESSYNEQFF.

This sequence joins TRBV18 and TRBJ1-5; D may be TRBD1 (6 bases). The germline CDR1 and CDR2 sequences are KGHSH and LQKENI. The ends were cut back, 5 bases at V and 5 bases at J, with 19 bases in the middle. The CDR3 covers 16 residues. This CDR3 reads CASSALGTRGDQPQHF. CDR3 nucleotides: TGTGCCAGCTCAGCGCTCGGGACACGAGGCGATCAGCCCCAGCATTTT.

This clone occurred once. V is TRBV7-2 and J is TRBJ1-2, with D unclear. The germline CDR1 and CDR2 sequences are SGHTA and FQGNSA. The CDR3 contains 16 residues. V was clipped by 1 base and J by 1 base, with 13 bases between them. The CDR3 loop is CASSLGLVELNYGYTF. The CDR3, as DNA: TGTGCCAGCAGCTTAGGCCTCGTGGAGCTTAACTATGGCTACACCTTC.

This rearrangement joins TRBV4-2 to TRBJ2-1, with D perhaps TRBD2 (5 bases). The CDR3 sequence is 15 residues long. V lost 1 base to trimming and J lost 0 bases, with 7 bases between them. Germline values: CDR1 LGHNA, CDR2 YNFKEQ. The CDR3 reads CASSQGGSSYNEQFF. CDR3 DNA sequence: TGTGCCAGCAGCCAAGGTGGGAGCTCCTACAATGAGCAGTTCTTC.

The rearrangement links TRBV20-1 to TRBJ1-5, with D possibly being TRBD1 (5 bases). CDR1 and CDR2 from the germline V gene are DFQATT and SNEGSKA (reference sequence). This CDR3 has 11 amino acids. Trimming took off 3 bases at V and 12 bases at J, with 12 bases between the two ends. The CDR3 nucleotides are TGCAGTGCTAGGGGGGGAGGTCGCCAGCATTTT. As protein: CSARGGGRQHF.

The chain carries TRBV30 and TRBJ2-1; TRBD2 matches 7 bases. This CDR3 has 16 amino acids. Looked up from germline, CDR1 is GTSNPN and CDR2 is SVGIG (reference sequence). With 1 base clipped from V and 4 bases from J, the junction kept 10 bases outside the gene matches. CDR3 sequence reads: CAWSALKAGTYNEQFF. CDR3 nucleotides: TGTGCCTGGAGTGCTTTAAAAGCGGGAACGTACAATGAGCAGTTCTTC.

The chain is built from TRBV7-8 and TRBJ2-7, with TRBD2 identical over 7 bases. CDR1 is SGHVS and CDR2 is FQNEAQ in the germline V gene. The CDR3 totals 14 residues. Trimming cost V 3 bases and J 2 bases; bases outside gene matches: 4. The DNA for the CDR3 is TGTGCCAGCAGCTTGCAGGGAGGGGCCTACGAGCAGTACTTC. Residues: CASSLQGGAYEQYF.

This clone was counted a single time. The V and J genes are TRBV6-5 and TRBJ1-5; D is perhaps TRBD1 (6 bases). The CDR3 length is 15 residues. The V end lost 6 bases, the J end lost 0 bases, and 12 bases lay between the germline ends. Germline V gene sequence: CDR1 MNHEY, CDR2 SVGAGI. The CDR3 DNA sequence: TGTGCCAGCAGCCCTGGACAGATTAGCAATCAGCCCCAGCATTTT. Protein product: CASSPGQISNQPQHF.

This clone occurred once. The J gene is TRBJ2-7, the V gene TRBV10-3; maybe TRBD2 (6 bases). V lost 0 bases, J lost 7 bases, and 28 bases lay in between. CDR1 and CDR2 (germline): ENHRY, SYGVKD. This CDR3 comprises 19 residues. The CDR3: CAISESFGRRREWPQEQYF. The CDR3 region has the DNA TGTGCCATCAGTGAGTCGTTTGGACGTAGACGGGAGTGGCCACAGGAGCAGTACTTC.

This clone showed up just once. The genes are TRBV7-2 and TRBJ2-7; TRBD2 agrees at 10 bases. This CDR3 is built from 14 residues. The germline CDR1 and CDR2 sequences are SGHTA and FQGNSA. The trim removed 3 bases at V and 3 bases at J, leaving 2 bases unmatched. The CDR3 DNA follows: TGTGCCAGCAGCTTTTCTAGCGGGAGCTACGAGCAGTACTTC. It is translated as CASSFSSGSYEQYF.